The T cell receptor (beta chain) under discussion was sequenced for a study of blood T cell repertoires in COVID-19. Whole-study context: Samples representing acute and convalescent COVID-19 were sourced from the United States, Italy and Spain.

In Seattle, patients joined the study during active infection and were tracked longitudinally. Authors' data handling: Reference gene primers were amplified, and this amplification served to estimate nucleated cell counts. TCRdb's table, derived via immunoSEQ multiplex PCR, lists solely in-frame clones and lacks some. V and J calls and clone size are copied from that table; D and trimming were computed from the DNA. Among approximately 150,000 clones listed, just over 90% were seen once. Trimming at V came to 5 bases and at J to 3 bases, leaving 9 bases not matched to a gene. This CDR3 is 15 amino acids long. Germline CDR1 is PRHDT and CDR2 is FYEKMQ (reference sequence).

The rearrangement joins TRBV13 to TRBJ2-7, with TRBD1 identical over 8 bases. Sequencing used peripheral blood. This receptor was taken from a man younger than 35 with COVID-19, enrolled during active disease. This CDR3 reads CASSAYRGTGYEQYF. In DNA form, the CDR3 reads TGTGCCAGCAGCGCCTACAGGGGGACGGGCTACGAGCAGTACTTC.